These 15 T cell receptor beta chains were sequenced from one sample in a study of T cell changes during pregnancy in multiple sclerosis. The protocol was immunoSEQ multiplex PCR, while the TCRdb copy is restricted to in-frame clones and leaves out a portion. The sample includes roughly 72,000 clones, more than 90% of them seen just once. The sample in question was CD4+ T cells from peripheral blood mononuclear cells, obtained before pregnancy. The receptors derive from a female donor with multiple sclerosis, enrolled in a pregnancy study.

V gene TRBV5-5 combines with J gene TRBJ1-1; the match to TRBD1 covers 10 bases. The CDR3 contains 12 residues. From germline, CDR1 is SGHKS and CDR2 YYEKEE (reference sequence). V lost 10 bases, J lost 4 bases, and 4 bases stayed unmatched. This CDR3 is CACGQGGTEAFF. In DNA, the CDR3 is TGTGCCTGCGGACAGGGGGGCACTGAAGCTTTCTTT.

The CDR3: CSATDRYEQYF. The CDR3 coding sequence is TGCAGTGCTACGGACAGATACGAGCAGTACTTC. This chain joins TRBV20-1 and TRBJ2-7, with a possible D match to TRBD1 (6 bases). Germline CDR1 DFQATT, CDR2 SNEGSKA (reference sequence). Between the trimmed V and J ends, which lost 4 bases and 4 bases, there was a span of 8 bases. The CDR3 is 11 residues long.

The chain recombines TRBV18 with TRBJ2-1, with D possibly matching TRBD1 (6 bases). V was pared by 6 bases and J by 0 bases, with 12 bases between. The CDR3 totals 15 residues. The germline V gene encodes CDR1 KGHSH and CDR2 LQKENI. Here the CDR3 reads CASSRDTSSYNEQFF. The CDR3 region has the DNA TGTGCCAGCTCCAGGGACACGAGCTCCTACAATGAGCAGTTCTTC.

The chain combines TRBV10-3 with TRBJ2-5; 8 nucleotides align to TRBD2. Germline values: CDR1 ENHRY, CDR2 SYGVKD. The CDR3 contains 15 residues. Trimming at V came to 3 bases and at J to 1 base, leaving 4 bases not matched to a gene. The CDR3 reads CAISEGAGGQETQYF. The CDR3 nucleotides are TGTGCCATCAGTGAAGGGGCGGGGGGCCAAGAGACCCAGTACTTC.

The chain has TRBV28 and TRBJ1-2, with 7 bases fitting TRBD1. Per the germline V gene, CDR1 is MDHEN and CDR2 is SYDVKM. The CDR3 length is 15 residues. With V trimmed by 6 bases and J by 5 bases, 12 bases remained unmatched. The CDR3 nucleotides are TGTGCCAGCAGCAGCACCCCCAAACAGGGGTATGGCTACACCTTC. Translated: CASSSTPKQGYGYTF.

The rearrangement links TRBV6-5 to TRBJ1-5; no firm D call. The CDR3 loop spans 15 amino acids. V was clipped by 0 bases and J by 7 bases, with 13 bases between them. From germline, CDR1 is MNHEY and CDR2 SVGAGI. CDR3 sequence reads: CASSYSGTSGQPQHF. The CDR3, as DNA: TGTGCCAGCAGTTACTCGGGCACCTCTGGCCAGCCCCAGCATTTT.

The chain links TRBV16 to TRBJ1-5; TRBD1 is a possible D gene (6 bases). Germline V gives CDR1 KGHSY, CDR2 FQNENV. The ends were cut back, 3 bases at V and 5 bases at J, with 14 bases in the middle. This CDR3 is 15 amino acids long. CDR3 sequence: CASSHMTGPYQPQHF. DNA of the CDR3: TGTGCCAGCAGCCACATGACAGGACCCTATCAGCCCCAGCATTTT.

CDR3 in amino acids: CASSMSGSTEAFF. The CDR3 DNA follows: TGTGCCAGTAGTATGTCGGGGAGCACTGAAGCTTTCTTT. The chain has TRBV19 and TRBJ1-1; D unclear. Germline loops: CDR1 LNHDA, CDR2 SQIVND (reference sequence). Trimming cost V 3 bases and J 4 bases, with 9 bases left between them. This CDR3 spans 13 amino acids.

The chain has TRBV28 and TRBJ1-1, with TRBD1 matching 9 bases. The CDR3 sequence is 12 residues long. V was clipped by 10 bases and J by 8 bases; unmatched bases: 8. CDR1 is MDHEN, CDR2 SYDVKM, per germline. The CDR3 loop reads CAIGQGLREAFF. Written as DNA, the CDR3 is TGTGCCATTGGACAGGGGCTCCGGGAAGCTTTCTTT.

This clone came up a few times. The rearrangement joins TRBV19 to TRBJ1-5; 9 bases are shared with TRBD1. The CDR3 is made up of 14 amino acids. Germline CDR1 LNHDA, CDR2 SQIVND (reference sequence). The V gene end was trimmed by 4 bases and the J gene end by 11 bases; junction bases not matched to a gene: 9. CDR3 DNA: TGTGCCAGTAGTAGCCGGGACAGGGCTTCGGCCCAGCATTTT. It is translated as CASSSRDRASAQHF.

The chain carries TRBV5-4 and TRBJ1-1; no definite D call. The CDR3 has 15 amino acids. The V end lost 4 bases, the J end lost 6 bases, and 19 bases lay between the germline ends. Germline-derived CDR1 and CDR2 are SGHNT and YYREEE (reference sequence). The CDR3 bases are TGTGCCAGCAGCGCAACCCGGGATGCTATAGCTGAAGCTTTCTTT. As protein: CASSATRDAIAEAFF. The full variable domain, its missing parts supplied by reference TRBV5-4 and TRBJ1-1, is ETGVTQSPTHLIKTRGQQVTLRCSSQSGHNTVSWYQQALGQGPQFIFQYYREEENGRGNFPPRFSGLQFPNYSSELNVNALELDDSALYLCASSATRDAIAEAFFGQGTRLTVV.

The V call is TRBV5-1, the J call TRBJ2-7, with D possibly matching TRBD1 (5 bases). V lost 2 bases and J lost 3, with 15 bases in between. Germline CDR1 and CDR2: SGHRS and YFSETQ. The CDR3 covers 15 residues. The CDR3, as DNA: TGCGCCAGCAGCTTTTCTAGACTGACAGACTACGAGCAGTACTTC. Amino acid sequence: CASSFSRLTDYEQYF.

The chain links TRBV7-9 to TRBJ1-3; unclear D gene. V lost 6 bases and J 0 bases, leaving 15 bases between the germline ends. Germline loops: CDR1 SEHNR, CDR2 FQNEAQ (reference sequence). This CDR3 is built from 16 residues. The CDR3 is CASSSNQVTSGNTIYF. The CDR3 DNA follows: TGTGCCAGCAGTTCAAACCAGGTTACCTCTGGAAACACCATATATTTT.

CDR3 sequence (DNA): TGTGCCAGCAGCTCTAGCGGGGGGGCCTACGAGCAGTACTTC. Translation: CASSSSGGAYEQYF. The chain has TRBV7-9 and TRBJ2-7; 12 bases map to TRBD2. Germline lookup yields CDR1 SEHNR and CDR2 FQNEAQ (reference sequence). The CDR3 covers 14 residues. After removal of 4 bases from V and 2 bases from J, the junction contained 0 bases not matched to a gene.

This chain connects TRBV19 to TRBJ2-7; 9 nucleotides align to TRBD1. The CDR3 extends over 15 amino acids. V lost 2 bases, J lost 5 bases, and 7 bases stayed unmatched. Germline-derived CDR1 and CDR2 are LNHDA and SQIVND (reference sequence). The CDR3 region is CASSIPGQGLDEQYF. For the CDR3, the DNA is TGTGCCAGTAGTATACCAGGACAGGGGCTTGACGAGCAGTACTTC.